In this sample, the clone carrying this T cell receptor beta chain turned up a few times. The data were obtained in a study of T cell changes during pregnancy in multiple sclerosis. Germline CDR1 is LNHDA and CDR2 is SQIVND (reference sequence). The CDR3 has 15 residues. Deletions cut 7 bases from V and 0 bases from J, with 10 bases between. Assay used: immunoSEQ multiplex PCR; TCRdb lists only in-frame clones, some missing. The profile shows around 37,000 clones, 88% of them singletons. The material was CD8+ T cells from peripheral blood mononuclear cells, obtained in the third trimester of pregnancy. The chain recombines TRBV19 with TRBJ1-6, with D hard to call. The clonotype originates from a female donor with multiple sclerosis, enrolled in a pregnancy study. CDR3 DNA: TGTGCCAGTACCAGCGGGCCCTCCTATAATTCACCCCTCCACTTT. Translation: CASTSGPSYNSPLHF.